Following are 28 T cell receptor beta chains from one sample sequenced in a study of T cell responses to AZD1222 COVID-19 vaccine. The protocol was immunoSEQ multiplex PCR, while the TCRdb copy is restricted to in-frame clones and leaves out a portion. The table has approximately 140,000 clones, less than 95% seen once. The starting material was peripheral blood, obtained on day 0 of AZD1222 vaccination. The receptors stem from an adult in good health.

Written as DNA, the CDR3 is TGTGCCAGCAGTTACACCGGGACAGGGGTTTCACCCCTCCACTTT. This encodes CASSYTGTGVSPLHF. The chain uses TRBV6-2 or TRBV6-3 and TRBJ1-6, with TRBD1 matching 10 bases. Germline CDR1 MNHEY, CDR2 SVGEGT. V was pared by 2 bases and J by 9 bases, with 4 bases of the junction left unmatched. The CDR3 sequence is 15 residues long.

The chain links TRBV5-4 to TRBJ1-1, with 11 bases fitting TRBD1. The CDR3 has 16 residues. Germline V gene data show CDR1 as SGHNT and CDR2 as YYREEE (reference sequence). Trimming took 0 bases from V and 4 from J; bases not matched to a gene: 5. This CDR3 is CASSLGTGGTFTEAFF. The CDR3, as DNA: TGTGCCAGCAGCTTGGGGACAGGGGGCACTTTCACTGAAGCTTTCTTT.

This sequence joins TRBV27 and TRBJ2-7; tentatively, D is TRBD1 or TRBD2 (5 bases each). CDR1 is MNHEY and CDR2 is SMNVEV in the germline V gene (reference sequence). This CDR3 is built from 13 residues. V was clipped by 6 bases and J by 5 bases, with 14 bases between them. This chain's CDR3 is CASRIARGDEQYF. The CDR3, as DNA: TGTGCCAGCAGGATAGCCCGAGGGGACGAGCAGTACTTC.

This sequence joins TRBV7-3 and TRBJ2-3, with D perhaps TRBD2 (7 bases). The CDR3 consists of 16 residues. From germline, CDR1 is SGHTA and CDR2 FQGTGA. V lost 1 base to trimming and J lost 3 bases, with 14 bases between them. The CDR3 loop is CASSLIGRGSTDTQYF. CDR3 nucleotide sequence: TGTGCCAGCAGCTTAATAGGGAGGGGGTCTACAGATACGCAGTATTTT.

In regard to this clone: The same CDR3 arises from other DNA sequences in this sample as well. The chain is built from TRBV15 and TRBJ2-3; TRBD2 matches at 9 bases. CDR1 is LNHNV and CDR2 is YYDKDF in the germline V gene (reference sequence). Germline trimming cut 8 bases from V and 5 bases from J; bases unmatched to any gene: 8. The CDR3 runs to 14 residues. In nucleotides, the CDR3 is TGTGCCACCGATGGAGCGGGGGGAGGAGATACGCAGTATTTT. It specifies CATDGAGGGDTQYF. The full variable domain, completed using reference TRBV15 and TRBJ2-3, is DAMVIQNPRYQVTQFGKPVTLSCSQTLNHNVMYWYQQKSSQAPKLLFHYYDKDFNNEADTPDNFQSRRPNTSFCFLDIRSPGLGDTAMYLCATDGAGGGDTQYFGPGTRLTVL.

The gene calls are TRBV11-3 and TRBJ1-1, with D possibly TRBD1 on 5 matching bases. CDR3 length equals 12 residues. V was shortened by 5 bases and J by 5 bases, with 9 bases between the two germline ends. In germline, CDR1 is SGHNT, CDR2 YENEEA. Here the CDR3 reads CASSVGGTEAFF. As DNA, the CDR3 is TGTGCCAGCAGCGTTGGGGGAACTGAAGCTTTCTTT.

About this clone: The same CDR3 arises from other DNA sequences in this sample as well. The V call is TRBV5-1, the J call TRBJ1-5; 8 nucleotides agree with TRBD1. The V gene end was trimmed by 2 bases and the J gene end by 5 bases; junction bases not matched to a gene: 3. CDR1 is SGHRS and CDR2 is YFSETQ in the germline V gene. The CDR3 runs to 14 residues. Here the CDR3 DNA reads TGCGCCAGCAGCTTAGGACAGGGCGATCAGCCCCAGCATTTT. Residues: CASSLGQGDQPQHF.

The chain links TRBV20-1 to TRBJ1-1; D perhaps matches TRBD1 (5 bases). The CDR3 contains 13 residues. CDR1 and CDR2 from the germline V gene are DFQATT and SNEGSKA (reference sequence). V gave up 3 bases and J gave up 2 bases, with 10 bases separating them. CDR3 bases: TGCAGTGCTAGTCCGACAGCAAACACTGAAGCTTTCTTT. It is translated as CSASPTANTEAFF.

The rearrangement links TRBV7-9 to TRBJ2-7, with 9 nucleotides matching TRBD1. The germline CDR1 and CDR2 sequences are SEHNR and FQNEAQ (reference sequence). J gave up 2 bases and V 3 bases, and 11 bases lay outside the gene matches. This CDR3 spans 17 amino acids. The CDR3 is CASSFLLLRDRAYEQYF. Here the CDR3 DNA reads TGTGCCAGCAGCTTTCTTTTATTGCGGGACAGGGCCTACGAGCAGTACTTC.

This chain joins TRBV19 and TRBJ1-6; maybe TRBD1 (5 bases). This CDR3 has 12 amino acids. Germline V gene sequence: CDR1 LNHDA, CDR2 SQIVND (reference sequence). The germline V and J ends were trimmed by 8 bases and 9 bases, with 11 bases remaining between them. The CDR3 bases are TGTGCCAGTCGTCAGACAGTTTCACCCCTCCACTTT. It translates to CASRQTVSPLHF.

The chain is built from TRBV19 and TRBJ1-5, with a possible D match to TRBD1 (5 bases). The CDR3 contains 16 residues. Germline values: CDR1 LNHDA, CDR2 SQIVND (reference sequence). Trimming took 1 base from V and 2 from J, leaving 12 bases between them. The CDR3 DNA is TGTGCCAGTAGTATAGTACCTGGGGCAGGCAATCAGCCCCAGCATTTT. It yields the protein CASSIVPGAGNQPQHF.

V is TRBV12-3 or TRBV12-4 and J is TRBJ2-1; possible D gene TRBD2, 6 bases. CDR3 length equals 13 residues. Trimming left V 5 bases short and J 10 bases short, with 15 bases between. CDR3 in DNA: TGTGCCAGCAGTATTAGCGGTTCCGGAGAGCAGTTCTTC. Its translation: CASSISGSGEQFF.

The J gene is TRBJ2-7, the V gene TRBV5-1, with D tentatively TRBD1 (6 bases). Trimming shortened V by 4 bases and J by 11 bases, and 22 bases separated the two germline ends. The CDR3 is 14 amino acids. Germline V gives CDR1 SGHRS, CDR2 YFSETQ. CDR3 sequence (DNA): TGCGCCAGCAGCACGGACGCTCAGGGGCCGGTGAAGTACTTC. Its protein product is CASSTDAQGPVKYF.

The chain combines TRBV7-2 with TRBJ1-5, with D hard to call. The germline V and J ends were trimmed by 3 bases and 11 bases, with 11 bases remaining between them. The germline CDR1 and CDR2 sequences are SGHTA and FQGNSA. The CDR3 extends over 12 amino acids. The CDR3 DNA sequence: TGTGCCAGCAGCTTTCGCCGGGGAGCCCAGCATTTT. It is translated as CASSFRRGAQHF.

The chain recombines TRBV5-5 with TRBJ2-5, with D hard to call. Germline V gene data show CDR1 as SGHKS and CDR2 as YYEKEE (reference sequence). The CDR3 runs to 13 residues. V shed 4 bases and J shed 4 bases, with 11 bases lying between them. This chain's CDR3 is CASSIGPLETQYF. The CDR3 coding sequence is TGTGCCAGCAGCATTGGACCGCTAGAGACCCAGTACTTC.

The chain combines TRBV27 with TRBJ1-3; D not certain. Germline-derived CDR1 and CDR2 are MNHEY and SMNVEV (reference sequence). The CDR3 is made up of 15 amino acids. Trimming pared 0 bases from V and 0 bases from J, leaving 6 bases between. CDR3 protein: CASSLSGSSGNTIYF. CDR3 coding DNA: TGTGCCAGCAGTTTATCAGGCAGCTCTGGAAACACCATATATTTT.

This rearrangement joins TRBV9 to TRBJ1-3; a weak D match, TRBD1 (6 bases). V lost 3 bases to trimming and J lost 0 bases, with 10 bases between them. Germline CDR1 is SGDLS and CDR2 is YYNGEE. The CDR3 is 15 residues long. This CDR3 reads CASSDRAVSGNTIYF. The CDR3 coding sequence is TGTGCCAGCAGCGACAGGGCCGTCTCTGGAAACACCATATATTTT.

This clone was seen just once. V gene TRBV27 combines with J gene TRBJ2-7; D not resolved. The germline V and J ends were trimmed by 6 bases and 3 bases, with 9 bases remaining between them. This CDR3 region has 12 residues. From germline, CDR1 is MNHEY and CDR2 SMNVEV (reference sequence). CDR3 DNA sequence: TGTGCCAGCAGGGCAGAGAACTACGAGCAGTACTTC. Translation: CASRAENYEQYF.

Notes on this clone: The sample contains more than one DNA sequence encoding this CDR3. This chain links TRBV7-2 with TRBJ1-5; D gene unclear. V gave up 0 bases and J gave up 7 bases, with 7 bases separating them. Germline V gene lookup returns CDR1 SGHTA and CDR2 FQGNSA. The CDR3 spans 13 residues. The CDR3 DNA reads TGTGCCAGCAGCTTAGCTGGGGAACAGCCCCAGCATTTT. Protein: CASSLAGEQPQHF.

In nucleotides, the CDR3 is TGTGCCTGGAGACTTCCCGGGACAGGGGCCGAGCAGTACTTC. As protein: CAWRLPGTGAEQYF. The chain carries TRBV30 and TRBJ2-7, with 10 positions matching TRBD1. Germline V gives CDR1 GTSNPN, CDR2 SVGIG (reference sequence). With V trimmed by 3 bases and J by 6 bases, 8 bases remained unmatched. The CDR3 is made up of 14 amino acids.

The chain joins TRBV5-1 to TRBJ1-6, with D perhaps matching TRBD1 (5 bases). Germline loops: CDR1 SGHRS, CDR2 YFSETQ. There are 14 residues in the CDR3. The V and J ends lost 5 bases and 6 bases respectively, with 12 bases between them. The DNA of the CDR3 is TGCGCCAGCAGGAATCTCGGGGGTAATTCACCCCTCCACTTT. Amino acids: CASRNLGGNSPLHF.

The chain is built from TRBV3-1 (or the pseudogene TRBV3-2) and TRBJ2-7; a weak D match, TRBD1 (6 bases). CDR3 length: 15 amino acids. V shed 1 base and J shed 0 bases, with 10 bases lying between them. CDR1 and CDR2 from the germline V gene are LGHDT and YNNKEL (reference sequence). CDR3 region: CASSQGGHSSYEQYF. CDR3 DNA sequence: TGTGCCAGCAGCCAAGGGGGACACAGCTCCTACGAGCAGTACTTC.

This clone was observed a handful of times. The V and J genes are TRBV2 and TRBJ2-3, with 10 bases lining up with TRBD2. Per germline, CDR1 SNHLY and CDR2 FYNNEI. The length of the CDR3 is 15 residues. V gave up 8 bases and J gave up 6 bases; unmatched junction bases: 11. The CDR3 region has the DNA TGTGCCAGCTCCGACAGCGGGGGGGCGATCGATACGCAGTATTTT. It translates to CASSDSGGAIDTQYF. Full variable domain (rest looked up from reference TRBV2 and TRBJ2-3): EPEVTQTPSHQVTQMGQEVILRCVPISNHLYFYWYRQILGQKVEFLVSFYNNEISEKSEIFDDQFSVERPDGSNFTLKIRSTKLEDSAMYFCASSDSGGAIDTQYFGPGTRLTVL.

V usage is TRBV3-1 (or the pseudogene TRBV3-2) and J usage is TRBJ2-5, with TRBD2 matching over 15 bases. CDR3 length: 16 residues. V was pared by 3 bases and J by 5 bases, with 4 bases of the junction left unmatched. CDR1 and CDR2 from the germline V gene are LGHDT and YNNKEL (reference sequence). The CDR3 sequence is CASSQGTSGGQETQYF. DNA for the CDR3: TGTGCCAGCAGCCAGGGGACTAGCGGGGGGCAGGAGACCCAGTACTTC.

The gene calls are TRBV3-1 (or the pseudogene TRBV3-2) and TRBJ1-1, with a possible D match to TRBD1 (6 bases). This CDR3 contains 16 residues. CDR1 LGHDT and CDR2 YNNKEL come from the germline V gene (reference sequence). V was shortened by 4 bases and J by 1 base, with 16 bases between the two germline ends. CDR3 nucleotides: TGTGCCAGCAGCCCCAATGGGGGCACGCGGAACACTGAAGCTTTCTTT. It encodes CASSPNGGTRNTEAFF.

The chain recombines TRBV19 with TRBJ2-6, with 7 bases matching TRBD1. The trim removed 10 bases at V and 0 bases at J, leaving 0 bases unmatched. This CDR3 contains 13 residues. Germline CDR1 reads LNHDA; CDR2 reads SQIVND (reference sequence). CDR3 DNA sequence: TGTGCCACAGGGGGCTCTGGGGCCAACGTCCTGACTTTC. It yields the protein CATGGSGANVLTF.

The rearrangement joins TRBV6-2 or TRBV6-3 to TRBJ2-1, with TRBD2 identical over 10 bases. J was trimmed by 5 bases and V by 5 bases; bases with no gene match: 6. Germline values: CDR1 MNHEY, CDR2 SVGEGT. The length of the CDR3 is 15 residues. For the CDR3, the DNA is TGTGCCAGCAGTGATCTAGCGGGAGTCAACAATGAGCAGTTCTTC. This codes for CASSDLAGVNNEQFF.

The J gene is TRBJ1-1, the V gene TRBV4-1; TRBD1 matches 7 bases. V trimming: 0 bases; J trimming: 1 base; junction bases outside the gene matches: 8. CDR1 MGHRA and CDR2 YSYEKL come from the germline V gene. The CDR3 runs 17 residues. The CDR3 coding sequence is TGCGCCAGCAGCCAAGATGGGACAGTTTGGCAGAACACTGAAGCTTTCTTT. This sequence encodes CASSQDGTVWQNTEAFF.